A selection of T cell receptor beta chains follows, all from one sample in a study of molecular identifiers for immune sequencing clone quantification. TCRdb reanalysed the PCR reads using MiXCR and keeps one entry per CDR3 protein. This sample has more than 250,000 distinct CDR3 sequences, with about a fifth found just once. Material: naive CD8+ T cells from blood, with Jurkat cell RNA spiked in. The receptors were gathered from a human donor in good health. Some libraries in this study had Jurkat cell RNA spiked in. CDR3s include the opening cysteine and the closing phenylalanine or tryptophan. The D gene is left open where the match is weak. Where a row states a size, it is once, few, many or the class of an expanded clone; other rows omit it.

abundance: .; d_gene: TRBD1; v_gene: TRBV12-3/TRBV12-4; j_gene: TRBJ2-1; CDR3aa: CASSSTGDEQFF; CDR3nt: TGTGCCAGCAGTTCAACAGGGGATGAGCAGTTCTTC
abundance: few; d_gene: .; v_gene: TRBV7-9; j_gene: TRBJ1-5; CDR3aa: CASSQAPGNQPQHF; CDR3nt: TGTGCCAGCAGCCAGGCCCCGGGGAATCAGCCCCAGCATTTT
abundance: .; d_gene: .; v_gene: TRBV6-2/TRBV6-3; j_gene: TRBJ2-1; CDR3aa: CASRDQTLSYNEQFF; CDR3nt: TGTGCCAGCAGGGACCAGACACTCTCCTACAATGAGCAGTTCTTC
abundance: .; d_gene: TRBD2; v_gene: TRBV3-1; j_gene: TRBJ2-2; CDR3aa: CASSPTSGRTDTGELFF; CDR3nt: TGTGCCAGCAGCCCTACTAGCGGGAGAACCGACACCGGGGAGCTGTTTTTT
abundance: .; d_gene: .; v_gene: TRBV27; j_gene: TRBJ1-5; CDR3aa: CASSLHGSNQPQHF; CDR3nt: TGTGCCAGCAGTTTACACGGGAGCAATCAGCCCCAGCATTTT
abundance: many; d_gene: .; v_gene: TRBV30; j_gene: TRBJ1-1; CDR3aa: CAWSVALVTEAFF; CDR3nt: TGTGCCTGGAGTGTAGCATTGGTAACTGAAGCTTTCTTT
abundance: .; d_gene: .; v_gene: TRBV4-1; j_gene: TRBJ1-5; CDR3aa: CASSQASLGDQPQHF; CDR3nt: TGCGCCAGCAGCCAAGCATCACTTGGCGATCAGCCCCAGCATTTT
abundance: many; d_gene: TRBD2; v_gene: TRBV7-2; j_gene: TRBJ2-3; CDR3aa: CASSFPRERGGTDTQYF; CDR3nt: TGTGCCAGCAGCTTCCCAAGGGAGCGGGGGGGCACAGATACGCAGTATTTT
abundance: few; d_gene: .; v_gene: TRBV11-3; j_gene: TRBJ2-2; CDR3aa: CASSQRMNTGELFF; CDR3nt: TGTGCCAGCAGCCAGCGGATGAACACCGGGGAGCTGTTTTTT
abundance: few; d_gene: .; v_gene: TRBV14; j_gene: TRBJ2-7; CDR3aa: CASSPQNRVSYEQYF; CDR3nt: TGTGCCAGCAGTCCACAGAACAGGGTGTCCTACGAGCAGTACTTC
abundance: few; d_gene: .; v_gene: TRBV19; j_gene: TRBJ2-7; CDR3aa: CASSIMANTYEQYF; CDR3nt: TGTGCCAGTAGTATAATGGCGAATACCTACGAGCAGTACTTC
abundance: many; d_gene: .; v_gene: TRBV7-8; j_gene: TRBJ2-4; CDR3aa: CASSLAGVAKNIQYF; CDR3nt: TGTGCCAGCAGCTTAGCAGGGGTAGCCAAAAACATTCAGTACTTC
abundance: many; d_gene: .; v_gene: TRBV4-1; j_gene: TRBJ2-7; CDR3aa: CASSQYTTLSEQYF; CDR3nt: TGCGCCAGCAGCCAATATACGACCCTCTCCGAGCAGTACTTC
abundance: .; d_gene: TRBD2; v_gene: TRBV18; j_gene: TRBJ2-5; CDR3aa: CASSPTSGTQETQYF; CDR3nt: TGTGCCAGCTCGCCGACTAGCGGGACCCAAGAGACCCAGTACTTC
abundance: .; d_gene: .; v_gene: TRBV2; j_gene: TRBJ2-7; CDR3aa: CASSEGRRSYEQYF; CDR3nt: TGTGCCAGCAGTGAAGGCAGGCGCTCCTACGAGCAGTACTTC
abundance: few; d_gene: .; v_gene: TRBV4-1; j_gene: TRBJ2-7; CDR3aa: CASSQDYKVVYEQYF; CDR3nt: TGCGCCAGCAGCCAAGATTATAAGGTAGTCTACGAGCAGTACTTC
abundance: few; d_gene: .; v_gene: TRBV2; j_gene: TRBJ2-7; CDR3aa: CASSESGPEQYF; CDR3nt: TGTGCCAGCAGTGAATCAGGACCCGAGCAGTACTTC
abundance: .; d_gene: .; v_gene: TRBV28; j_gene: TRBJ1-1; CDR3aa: CASSSGRRTEALF; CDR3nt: TGTGCCAGCAGTTCGGGGCGCAGGACTGAAGCTCTCTTT
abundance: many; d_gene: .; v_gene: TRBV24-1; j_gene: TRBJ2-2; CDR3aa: CATSDSGGRELFF; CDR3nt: TGTGCCACCAGTGATTCCGGAGGCAGGGAGCTGTTTTTT
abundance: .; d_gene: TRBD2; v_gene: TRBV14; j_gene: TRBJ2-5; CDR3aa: CASSPLAGEQETQYF; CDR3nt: TGTGCCAGCAGCCCCCTAGCGGGAGAGCAAGAGACCCAGTACTTC
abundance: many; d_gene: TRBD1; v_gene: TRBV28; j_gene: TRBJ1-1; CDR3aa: CASSRNDRAVGMNTEAFF; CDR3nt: TGTGCCAGCAGTAGAAATGACAGGGCTGTAGGGATGAACACTGAAGCTTTCTTT
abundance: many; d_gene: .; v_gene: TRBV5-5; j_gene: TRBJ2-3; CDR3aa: CASSWGSGADTQYF; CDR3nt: TGTGCCAGCAGCTGGGGCTCCGGGGCAGATACGCAGTATTTT
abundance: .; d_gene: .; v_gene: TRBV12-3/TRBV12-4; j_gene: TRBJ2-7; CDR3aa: CASRSGDSYEQYF; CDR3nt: TGTGCCAGCAGATCAGGGGATTCCTACGAGCAGTACTTC
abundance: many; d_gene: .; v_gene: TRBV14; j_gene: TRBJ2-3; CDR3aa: CASSQATDTQYF; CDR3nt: TGCGCCAGCAGCCAGGCCACAGATACGCAGTATTTT
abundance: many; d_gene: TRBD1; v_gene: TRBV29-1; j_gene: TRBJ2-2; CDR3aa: CSVEGDRGTGELFF; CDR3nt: TGCAGCGTTGAAGGGGACAGGGGGACCGGGGAGCTGTTTTTT
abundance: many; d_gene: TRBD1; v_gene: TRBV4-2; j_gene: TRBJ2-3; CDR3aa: CASSQDYRGGADTQYF; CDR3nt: TGTGCCAGCAGCCAAGATTACAGGGGTGGCGCAGATACGCAGTATTTT
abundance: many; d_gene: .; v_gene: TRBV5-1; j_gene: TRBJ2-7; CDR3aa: CASSLYGTTYEQYF; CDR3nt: TGCGCCAGCAGCTTGTATGGGACAACCTACGAGCAGTACTTC
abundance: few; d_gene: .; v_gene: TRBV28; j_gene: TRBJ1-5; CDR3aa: CASSLLGRDGNQPQHF; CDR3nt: TGTGCCAGCAGTTTGTTGGGGAGAGATGGCAATCAGCCCCAGCATTTT